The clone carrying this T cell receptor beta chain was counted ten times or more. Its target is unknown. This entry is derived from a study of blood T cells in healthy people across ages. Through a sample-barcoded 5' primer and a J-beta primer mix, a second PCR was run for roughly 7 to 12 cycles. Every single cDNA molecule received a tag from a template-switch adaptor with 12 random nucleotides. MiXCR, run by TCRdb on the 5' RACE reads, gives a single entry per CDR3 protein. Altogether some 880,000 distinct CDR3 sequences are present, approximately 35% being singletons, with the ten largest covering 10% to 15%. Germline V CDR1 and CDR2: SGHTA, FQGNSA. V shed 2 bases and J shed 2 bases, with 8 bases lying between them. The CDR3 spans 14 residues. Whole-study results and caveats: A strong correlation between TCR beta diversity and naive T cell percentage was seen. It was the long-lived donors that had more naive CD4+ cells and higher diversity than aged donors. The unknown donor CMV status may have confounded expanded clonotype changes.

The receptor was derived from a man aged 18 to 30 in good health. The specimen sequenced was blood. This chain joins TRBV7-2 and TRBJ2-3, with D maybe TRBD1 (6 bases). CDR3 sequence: CASSLSGDTDTQYF. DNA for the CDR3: TGTGCCAGCAGCTTATCAGGGGACACAGATACGCAGTATTTT.